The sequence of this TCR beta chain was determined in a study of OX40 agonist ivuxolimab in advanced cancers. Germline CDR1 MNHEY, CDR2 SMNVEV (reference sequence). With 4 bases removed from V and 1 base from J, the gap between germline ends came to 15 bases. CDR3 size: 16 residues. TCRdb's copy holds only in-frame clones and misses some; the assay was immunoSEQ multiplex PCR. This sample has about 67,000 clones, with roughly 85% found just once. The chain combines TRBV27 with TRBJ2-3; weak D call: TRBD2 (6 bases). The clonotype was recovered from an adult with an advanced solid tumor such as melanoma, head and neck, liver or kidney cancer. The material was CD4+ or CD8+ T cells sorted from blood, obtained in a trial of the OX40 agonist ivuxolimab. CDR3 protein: CASSSPRLGGTDTQYF. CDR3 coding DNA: TGTGCCAGCAGTTCACCTCGACTAGGTGGCACAGATACGCAGTATTTT.